The sequence of this T cell receptor beta chain was determined in a study of shared clonotypes between healthy human individuals (dated by TCRdb to about 2020). Regarding the research as a whole: A couple of women and a few men aged 18 to 49 years were included in the cohort. To increase sequencing depth and limit assay-specific biases, TCR repertoire library preparation and sequencing were carried out by different laboratories using diverse techniques. Each donor's leukapheresis produced roughly between roughly 0.85 and 10 billion PBMCs. For each donor, CD4 naive and CD4 memory were each given three plates, CD8 naive was given two plates, and CD8 memory was given one plate. The study deeply sequenced blood TCR repertoires of about 5 healthy adults to estimate repertoire size and the extent of clonotype sharing between individuals. Paper-wide results and their limitations: Only blood was sampled, and tissue TCR repertoires likely differ from those in blood. Pairwise subsampling led to the expectation that sequencing depth would affect the degree of clonotype sharing among donors. Sharing across several donors was observed for around 5% of naive CD4, 3.5% of naive CD8, around 2.5% of memory CD4, and roughly 0.4% of memory CD8 clonotypes. Estimated clonotype richness was generally larger for naive than for memory subsets. Clonotypes shared by all four sorted-subset donors showed higher generation probabilities than non-shared clonotypes. The small number of donors limited the genetic and exposure-history diversity represented. Incomplete sequencing was indicated by rarefaction of sorted-subset datasets, despite the large sequencing depth.

From its cysteine to its phenylalanine, the CDR3 spans 17 amino acids. The retained sequence is limited to the CDR3, 51 bases, with the frame set at the first base. According to the germline V gene (reference sequence), CDR1 reads SEHNR and CDR2 reads FQNEAQ. V is reduced by 1 base and J by 0 bases, leaving a spacing of 15 bases between them. CD8 naive samples were CD45RO-negative cells positively selected for CCR7, giving a CD45RA+CCR7+ population that excluded TemRA cells. The donors were healthy, HIV-negative adults who had no recently reported acute infections or vaccinations. Every donor was a Caucasian adult residing in Nashville, Tennessee, USA. Blood was obtained by leukapheresis, after which PBMCs were separated by Ficoll-Histopaque density gradient centrifugation and cryopreserved in liquid nitrogen vapor phase. Analytical flow cytometry was used to check the purity and quantity of each magnetically sorted T cell population. From each sorted fraction, genomic DNA was isolated and quantified by UV absorbance on a Nanodrop 2000c.

TCR CDR3 regions were amplified from genomic DNA by multiplex PCR using the deep immunoSEQ assay. Extracted genomic DNA from each cell subset was distributed evenly across all wells of several immunoSEQ 96-well plates, and each plate was treated as a replicate. Each replicate PCR for sorted subsets received 200 ng genomic DNA, equal to about 30,000 T cell genomes. Purified libraries were measured with a Qubit 3.0 fluorometer, size-checked on a Bioanalyzer 2100, and measured again with the KAPA Library Quantification kit. Every immunoSEQ 96-well plate was sequenced on a separate single-read 150-cycle Illumina NextSeq 550 flow cell. The published analysis was carried out like this. Because the immunoSEQ output held only junctional sequences and lacked quality scores, the filtering could not match the filtering applied to full-length reads. Sequences were annotated with PyIR, a Python wrapper for IgBLAST v1.9, and V/J genes and CDR3 were assigned using IMGT germline references. Reads were filtered out if the reads had weak V/J assignments (E-value above 1e-6), no CDR3, stop codons, out-of-frame junctions, or ambiguous translated residues. V3J clonotypes were defined by identical inferred V gene, J gene, and CDR3 amino acid sequence. Percentage overlap between repertoires was calculated by dividing the number of shared unique clonotypes by the size of the smaller repertoire. Repertoire richness was assessed with RTK rarefaction, the Chao1 estimator, and Recon v2.1 estimates of unobserved clonotypes. For all TCRbeta clonotypes obtained by the gDNA method from a handful of donors, generation probabilities were computed with OLGA. Not all clones reach the TCRdb copy of this immuneACCESS table, which keeps in-frame sequences only. Checked studies attribute under half of the gap to unresolved V genes and leave the rest unexplained. That table furnishes V, J and clone size, whereas the DNA furnished D and trimming. The sample yields about 2 million clones; less than 95% were counted once. The ten most abundant clones make up less than 1.5% of the sample.

This clone was detected once. Its binding antigen is unknown. There are no base qualities to consult, and no much larger clone falls within one base. The chain couples TRBV7-9 to TRBJ1-2, with an unclear D gene assignment. The sequence came from a young man in good health. Specimen: naive CD8+ T cells sorted from blood. This specimen's cell subset or site label, per the study, means: CD45RA+CCR7+. The CDR3 region has the sequence CASSLVGEGAANYGYTF. DNA sequence: TGTGCCAGCAGCTTAGTGGGTGAAGGAGCTGCTAACTATGGCTACACCTTC.